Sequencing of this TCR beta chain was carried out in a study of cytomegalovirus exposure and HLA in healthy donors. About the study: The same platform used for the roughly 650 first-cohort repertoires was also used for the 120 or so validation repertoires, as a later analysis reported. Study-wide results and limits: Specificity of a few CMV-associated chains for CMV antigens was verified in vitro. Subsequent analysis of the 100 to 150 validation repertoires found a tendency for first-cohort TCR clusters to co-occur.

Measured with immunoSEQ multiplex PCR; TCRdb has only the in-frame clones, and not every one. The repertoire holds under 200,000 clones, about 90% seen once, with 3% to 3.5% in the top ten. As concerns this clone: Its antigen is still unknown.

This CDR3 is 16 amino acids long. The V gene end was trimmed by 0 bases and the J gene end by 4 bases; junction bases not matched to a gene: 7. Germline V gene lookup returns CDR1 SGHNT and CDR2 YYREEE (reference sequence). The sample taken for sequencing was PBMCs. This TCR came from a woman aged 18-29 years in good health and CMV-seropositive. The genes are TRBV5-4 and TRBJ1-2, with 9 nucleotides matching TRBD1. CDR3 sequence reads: CASSLATGGAPYGYTF. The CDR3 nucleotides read TGTGCCAGCAGCTTGGCAACAGGGGGCGCACCCTATGGCTACACCTTC.